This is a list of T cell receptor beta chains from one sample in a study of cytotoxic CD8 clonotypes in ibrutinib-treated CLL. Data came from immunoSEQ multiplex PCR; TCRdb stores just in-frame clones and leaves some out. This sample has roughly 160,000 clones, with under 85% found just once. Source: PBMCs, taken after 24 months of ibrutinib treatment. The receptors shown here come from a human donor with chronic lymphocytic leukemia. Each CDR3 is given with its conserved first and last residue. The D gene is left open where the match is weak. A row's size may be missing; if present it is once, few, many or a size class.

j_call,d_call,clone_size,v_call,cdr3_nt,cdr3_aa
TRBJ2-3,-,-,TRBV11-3,TGTGCCAGCAGCTCGATCGTGGGAGCCACAGATACGCAGTATTTT,CASSSIVGATDTQYF
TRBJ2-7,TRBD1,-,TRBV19,TGTGCCAGTAGAGCGTGGGACAGGGCGGCGAACGAGCAGTACTTC,CASRAWDRAANEQYF
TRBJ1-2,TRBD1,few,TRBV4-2,TGTGCCAGCAGCCAAGCGACAGGGGTTAGCGGCTACACCTTC,CASSQATGVSGYTF
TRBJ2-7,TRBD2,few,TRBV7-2,TGTGCCAGCAGCTTCCGGACGGGTTCCTACGGGGGGGGTTCCTACGAGCAGTACTTC,CASSFRTGSYGGGSYEQYF
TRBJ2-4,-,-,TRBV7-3,TGTGCCAGCAGCATCGGGGCCTTAAACATTCAGTACTTC,CASSIGALNIQYF
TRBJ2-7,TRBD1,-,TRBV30,TGTGCCTGGAGAAGACCCCGATTAACAGGGGAAGACGAGCAGTACTTC,CAWRRPRLTGEDEQYF
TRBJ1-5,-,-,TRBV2,TGTGCCAGCAGTGAAGTAATGGGTGTTCAGCCCCAGCATTTT,CASSEVMGVQPQHF
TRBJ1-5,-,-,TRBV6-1,TGTGCCAGCAGTGACAGGGGAAGAGGGAGCAATCAGCCCCAGCATTTT,CASSDRGRGSNQPQHF
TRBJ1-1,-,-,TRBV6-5,TGTGCCAGCAGTATGGACAAGGGCGCTCCCACTGAAGCTTTCTTT,CASSMDKGAPTEAFF
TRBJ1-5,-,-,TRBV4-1,TGCGCCAGCAGCCAGGGACCGCACGAGCCCCAGCATTTT,CASSQGPHEPQHF